These 23 T cell receptor beta chains were sequenced from one sample in a study of beta chain features in type 1 diabetes. As every portion of the isolated RNA was reverse transcribed, the sequencing read expressed TCRB transcripts. Clones were sequenced by immunoSEQ multiplex PCR, and TCRdb holds only the in-frame ones, with some missing. This sample has 900,000 or so clones, with roughly 15% found just once. The sequenced material came from naive CD4+ T cells from blood. Every receptor here comes from a woman aged 18-30 years in good health.

This clone has only a few counts. The chain employs TRBV7-2 and TRBJ1-5, with D hard to call. The CDR3 runs to 16 residues. The V end lost 4 bases, the J end lost 6 bases, and 19 bases lay between the germline ends. Germline CDR1 and CDR2: SGHTA and FQGNSA. The CDR3 DNA follows: TGTGCCAGCAGCTACCCGCGGTCGAGCTCAAGTCAGCCCCAGCATTTT. Amino acid sequence: CASSYPRSSSSQPQHF.

The V and J genes are TRBV6-6 and TRBJ2-5; the match to TRBD2 covers 10 bases. V trimming: 5 bases; J trimming: 5 bases; junction bases outside the gene matches: 8. CDR1 is MNHNY and CDR2 is SVGAGI in the germline V gene (reference sequence). CDR3 length equals 15 residues. The CDR3 sequence is CASSPSGSLGETQYF. DNA for the CDR3: TGTGCCAGCAGTCCTAGCGGGAGCCTCGGCGAGACCCAGTACTTC.

This clone came up a few times. This chain uses TRBV5-1 with TRBJ2-2; D gene unclear. Trimming took 1 base from V and 1 from J, leaving 11 bases between them. The germline V gene encodes CDR1 SGHRS and CDR2 YFSETQ. The CDR3 has 16 residues. The CDR3 protein is CASSLLQRMNTGELFF. CDR3 DNA sequence: TGCGCCAGCAGCTTGCTCCAGCGAATGAACACCGGGGAGCTGTTTTTT.

This clone was counted between two and nine times. The chain uses TRBV7-9 and TRBJ2-7; 7 bases agree with TRBD2. V lost 2 bases and J lost 11; bases outside the gene matches: 12. The CDR3 covers 14 residues. CDR1 and CDR2 from the germline V gene are SEHNR and FQNEAQ (reference sequence). The CDR3 here is CASSLFAGEGKEYF. For the CDR3, the DNA is TGTGCCAGCAGCTTATTTGCGGGAGAAGGAAAGGAGTACTTC.

CDR3: CASSLRGGIGNGELFF. The CDR3 DNA reads TGTGCCAGCAGCTTACGAGGGGGAATTGGGAACGGGGAGCTGTTTTTT. The V and J genes are TRBV9 and TRBJ2-2; weak D call: TRBD1 (6 bases). The CDR3 sequence is 16 residues long. The germline CDR1 and CDR2 sequences are SGDLS and YYNGEE. The V gene lost 4 bases and the J gene lost 7 bases, with 20 bases spanning the gap.

The chain joins TRBV29-1 to TRBJ2-1, with TRBD2 matching over 7 bases. Germline values: CDR1 SQVTM, CDR2 ANQGSEA. V lost 6 bases and J lost 5; bases outside the gene matches: 10. The CDR3 runs to 14 residues. The CDR3 spells CSVDRLAIHNEQFF. CDR3 in DNA: TGCAGCGTCGATAGACTAGCCATCCACAATGAGCAGTTCTTC.

This chain connects TRBV4-3 to TRBJ2-5; no reliable D call. Judging by the DNA end, TRBJ2-7 fits better; the J call may be wrong. This CDR3 contains 14 residues. Germline assignment: CDR1 LGHNA and CDR2 YSLEER. The CDR3: CASSQDSEFYEQYF. CDR3 coding DNA: TGCGCCAGCAGCCAAGATTCAGAGTTCTACGAGCAGTACTTC.

The chain links TRBV2 to TRBJ2-3; 10 bases map to TRBD1. CDR1 SNHLY and CDR2 FYNNEI come from the germline V gene. The CDR3 length is 15 residues. V lost 6 bases, J lost 7 bases, and 10 bases stayed unmatched. The CDR3 sequence: CASSPGQGFLNTQYF. The CDR3 region has the DNA TGTGCCAGCAGCCCGGGACAGGGGTTTCTAAATACGCAGTATTTT.

The chain uses TRBV7-9 and TRBJ2-6; D gene uncertain. Germline lookup yields CDR1 SEHNR and CDR2 FQNEAQ (reference sequence). The CDR3 has 14 amino acids. Trimming took off 9 bases at V and 0 bases at J, with 9 bases between the two ends. The CDR3 bases are TGTGCCAGTAAAGGGCCCTCTGGGGCCAACGTCCTGACTTTC. Encoded protein: CASKGPSGANVLTF.

This clone came up a few times. The chain recombines TRBV18 with TRBJ1-1; possibly TRBD1 for D (5 bases). The CDR3 spans 17 residues. The V gene's germline CDR1 is KGHSH and CDR2 LQKENI. V gave up 3 bases and J gave up 1 base, with 18 bases separating them. The DNA of the CDR3 is TGTGCCAGCTCACCGTCTCAGTCCGGGACCGCGAACACTGAAGCTTTCTTT. It translates to CASSPSQSGTANTEAFF.

This clone was seen more than once but under ten times. This rearrangement joins TRBV14 to TRBJ2-7; 9 nucleotides line up with TRBD1. The V gene's germline CDR1 is SGHDN and CDR2 FVKESK. After removal of 3 bases from V and 3 bases from J, the junction contained 6 bases not matched to a gene. The CDR3 covers 15 residues. CDR3 amino acids: CASSQKTGGVYEQYF. The DNA of the CDR3 is TGTGCCAGCAGCCAGAAGACAGGGGGTGTCTACGAGCAGTACTTC.

This chain connects TRBV28 to TRBJ1-3; D gene unclear. CDR1 and CDR2 (germline): MDHEN, SYDVKM. With 3 bases removed from V and 4 bases from J, the gap between germline ends came to 4 bases. CDR3 length: 12 residues. The CDR3 spells CASSFAGNTIYF. CDR3 bases: TGTGCCAGCAGTTTTGCCGGAAACACCATATATTTT.

The chain is built from TRBV7-8 and TRBJ2-2; 8 bases are shared with TRBD2. The CDR3 covers 20 residues. From germline, CDR1 is SGHVS and CDR2 FQNEAQ. V dropped 1 base and J dropped 1; count of bases not matched to a gene: 14. The CDR3 coding sequence is TGTGCCAGCAGCTTAGTGGCCGGGGGCCAGCGGGGGTTGAACACCGGGGAGCTGTTTTTT. Its protein product is CASSLVAGGQRGLNTGELFF.

This clone showed up just a few times. The chain is built from TRBV7-2 and TRBJ2-3, with 11 bases matching TRBD1. V trimming: 6 bases; J trimming: 3 bases; junction bases outside the gene matches: 2. The CDR3 totals 14 residues. Per germline, CDR1 SGHTA and CDR2 FQGNSA. Here the CDR3 DNA reads TGTGCCAGCAGGCGGGACAGGGGGACAGATACGCAGTATTTT. It is translated as CASRRDRGTDTQYF.

The V and J genes are TRBV19 and TRBJ2-7; the match to TRBD1 covers 8 bases. In germline, CDR1 is LNHDA, CDR2 SQIVND (reference sequence). The junction had 10 bases not matched to a gene; V was cut back by 3 bases and J by 6 bases. CDR3 length: 15 residues. The DNA of the CDR3 is TGTGCCAGTAGTATTGTCACGGCAGGGGGCGGCGAGCAGTACTTC. Translated, it gives CASSIVTAGGGEQYF. Full variable domain (rest looked up from reference TRBV19 and TRBJ2-7): DGGITQSPKYLFRKEGQNVTLSCEQNLNHDAMYWYRQDPGQGLRLIYYSQIVNDFQKGDIAEGYSVSREKKESFPLTVTSAQKNPTAFYLCASSIVTAGGGEQYFGPGTRLTVT.

The V call is TRBV19, the J call TRBJ2-2, with a tentative D call TRBD1 (6 bases). The CDR3 is made up of 15 amino acids. V was clipped by 10 bases and J by 1 base, with 16 bases between them. The V gene's germline CDR1 is LNHDA and CDR2 SQIVND (reference sequence). The CDR3 here is CATHTPGQNTGELFF. CDR3 bases: TGTGCCACACACACCCCGGGACAGAACACCGGGGAGCTGTTTTTT.

The V and J genes are TRBV19 and TRBJ2-3; possible D gene TRBD2, 6 bases. Germline V gene sequence: CDR1 LNHDA, CDR2 SQIVND (reference sequence). The CDR3 is 13 amino acids. The ends were cut back, 9 bases at V and 2 bases at J, with 12 bases in the middle. CDR3 loop: CASGRDFTDTQYF. CDR3 in DNA: TGTGCCAGCGGCCGGGACTTCACAGATACGCAGTATTTT.

The V gene is TRBV15, the J gene TRBJ2-7; tentative D call: TRBD2 (6 bases). Germline V gene data show CDR1 as LNHNV and CDR2 as YYDKDF (reference sequence). V lost 1 base, J lost 4 bases, and 14 bases lay in between. The CDR3 has 15 amino acids. CDR3 DNA: TGTGCCACCAGCAGAGGGTTCGGGGGAGCTTACGAGCAGTACTTC. Protein product: CATSRGFGGAYEQYF.

The table lists this clone with a few counts. V and J are TRBV5-1 and TRBJ2-7; TRBD1 agrees at 9 bases. Germline values: CDR1 SGHRS, CDR2 YFSETQ. Trimming removed 0 bases from V and 7 bases from J; junction bases left unmatched: 8. The CDR3 runs 15 residues. The CDR3 nucleotides are TGCGCCAGCAGCTTGGGTACAGGGGGCGATTGGGAGCAGTACTTC. It is translated as CASSLGTGGDWEQYF.

The chain is built from TRBV29-1 and TRBJ2-1; tentatively, D is TRBD1 or TRBD2 (5 bases each). The germline V and J ends were trimmed by 2 bases and 5 bases, with 19 bases remaining between them. The V gene's germline CDR1 is SQVTM and CDR2 ANQGSEA. The CDR3 runs 16 residues. This chain's CDR3 is CSVESPKGRINNEQFF. CDR3 DNA sequence: TGCAGCGTTGAATCCCCCAAGGGACGGATCAACAATGAGCAGTTCTTC.

This chain uses TRBV2 with TRBJ2-7; 10 nucleotides line up with TRBD1. The V segment lost 5 bases and the J segment 3 bases; nucleotides outside the gene matches: 4. Germline CDR1 and CDR2: SNHLY and FYNNEI. This CDR3 contains 14 residues. CDR3 protein: CASSTDRGVYEQYF. The CDR3 nucleotides read TGTGCCAGCAGTACGGACAGGGGGGTCTACGAGCAGTACTTC.

V is TRBV7-3 and J is TRBJ2-6; D not certain. The V end was cut by 4 bases, the J end by 0 bases, with 7 bases between. The CDR3 totals 15 residues. Germline CDR1 SGHTA, CDR2 FQGTGA. The CDR3 loop reads CASSSGASGANVLTF. As DNA, the CDR3 is TGTGCCAGCAGCTCCGGAGCCTCTGGGGCCAACGTCCTGACTTTC.

There are a few counts of this clone. The rearrangement uses TRBV6-5 and TRBJ1-1, with D hard to call. Germline assignment: CDR1 MNHEY and CDR2 SVGAGI. V was pared by 2 bases and J by 2 bases, with 9 bases between. CDR3 length equals 14 residues. CDR3 region: CASSYRAPNTEAFF. The DNA of the CDR3 is TGTGCCAGCAGTTACCGGGCCCCCAACACTGAAGCTTTCTTT.